The subject of this entry is one T cell receptor (beta chain). The CDR3 has 17 amino acids. V lost 3 bases, J lost 1 base, and 8 bases stayed unmatched. Germline assignment: CDR1 KGHDR and CDR2 SFDVKD. This sample was included in a study of human T cells and chemical hapten exposure. About the study: Doses of diphenylcyclopropenone went to the patients' scalps weekly throughout the roughly 24-week study.

As the library was built, unique molecular identifiers were attached to individual cDNA molecules. MiXCR was run by TCRdb on the RACE reads, yielding one entry per CDR3 protein. This table has about 190,000 distinct CDR3 sequences, 24% appearing once. Specified time point: patch test 3, about 24 weeks after DPC sensitization. Treatment in this sample: therapeutic diphenylcyclopropenone sensitization with weekly scalp DPC. This receptor was identified in a woman in her thirties or forties with alopecia areata. Some clones in this sample may be carry-over from other donors' samples. Sequenced material: whole blood, taken in connection with sensitization to the hapten diphenylcyclopropenone (DPC). This chain uses TRBV24-1 with TRBJ2-3; 8 bases map to TRBD1. The CDR3 sequence is CATSDPPSTGGTDTQYF. In DNA, the CDR3 is TGTGCCACCAGTGATCCCCCCTCGACAGGGGGCACAGATACGCAGTATTTT.